These T cell receptor beta chains were read from a single sample in a study of T cells after yellow fever vaccination. Each CDR3 protein is one row after TCRdb ran MiXCR on the 5' RACE reads. The data hold 150,000 to 200,000 distinct CDR3 sequences, with 6.2% observed a single time. Specimen: CD4+ T cells sorted from PBMCs, collected on the day of the first yellow fever vaccination. The source is a man younger than 30 who received the YFV17D yellow fever vaccine. Both conserved end residues are part of each CDR3. The order of the fields is J gene, D gene, V gene, clone size, CDR3 protein, CDR3 DNA. A D gene is named only where the DNA matches it firmly. Size is omitted from some rows. Given values are once, few, many or a class for expanded clones.

j_gene: TRBJ2-5
d_gene: .
v_gene: TRBV29-1
abundance: .
CDR3aa: CSVVGLATGETQYF
CDR3nt: TGCAGCGTGGTGGGGCTAGCAACGGGAGAGACCCAGTACTTC

j_gene: TRBJ2-4
d_gene: TRBD1
v_gene: TRBV6-2/TRBV6-3
abundance: many
CDR3aa: CASSPSRGRAKNIQYF
CDR3nt: TGTGCCAGCAGTCCCTCCAGGGGGCGAGCCAAAAACATTCAGTACTTC

j_gene: TRBJ2-3
d_gene: .
v_gene: TRBV5-1
abundance: many
CDR3aa: CASSPGAGRTDTQYF
CDR3nt: TGCGCCAGCAGCCCCGGTGCTGGCCGCACAGATACGCAGTATTTT

j_gene: TRBJ2-2
d_gene: .
v_gene: TRBV4-2
abundance: .
CDR3aa: CASSQRPGGSTGELFF
CDR3nt: TGTGCCAGCAGCCAGCGCCCTGGTGGATCCACCGGGGAGCTGTTTTTT

j_gene: TRBJ1-1
d_gene: TRBD1
v_gene: TRBV5-1
abundance: many
CDR3aa: CASSGDRGLGEAFF
CDR3nt: TGCGCCAGCAGCGGGGACAGGGGGCTGGGTGAAGCTTTCTTT

j_gene: TRBJ1-5
d_gene: .
v_gene: TRBV7-2
abundance: many
CDR3aa: CASSWYRVSNQPQHF
CDR3nt: TGTGCCAGCAGCTGGTATCGCGTTAGCAATCAGCCCCAGCATTTT

j_gene: TRBJ2-1
d_gene: TRBD2
v_gene: TRBV4-3
abundance: many
CDR3aa: CASSQEGGGMSSYNEQFF
CDR3nt: TGCGCCAGCAGCCAAGAGGGCGGGGGGATGAGCTCCTACAATGAGCAGTTCTTC

j_gene: TRBJ2-5
d_gene: .
v_gene: TRBV29-1
abundance: many
CDR3aa: CSVEDRAGLGWTQYF
CDR3nt: TGCAGCGTTGAAGATAGGGCGGGCCTCGGGTGGACCCAGTACTTC

j_gene: TRBJ2-3
d_gene: .
v_gene: TRBV20-1
abundance: few
CDR3aa: CSARDMGSRTDTQYF
CDR3nt: TGCAGTGCTAGAGATATGGGGAGTCGCACAGATACGCAGTATTTT

j_gene: TRBJ2-3
d_gene: TRBD2
v_gene: TRBV2
abundance: many
CDR3aa: CASSEAGGGTDTQYF
CDR3nt: TGTGCCAGCAGTGAGGCGGGGGGGGGCACAGATACGCAGTATTTT

j_gene: TRBJ1-6
d_gene: .
v_gene: TRBV2
abundance: many
CDR3aa: CASSQSKRQESSYNSPLHF
CDR3nt: TGTGCCAGCAGCCAATCAAAGCGACAGGAAAGCTCCTATAATTCACCCCTCCACTTT

j_gene: TRBJ1-2
d_gene: .
v_gene: TRBV11-2
abundance: many
CDR3aa: CASSPLVSGRGYGYTF
CDR3nt: TGTGCCAGCAGCCCCTTGGTGAGCGGGCGCGGTTATGGCTACACCTTC

j_gene: TRBJ1-5
d_gene: TRBD1
v_gene: TRBV28
abundance: .
CDR3aa: CASTIRDRGILHF
CDR3nt: TGTGCCAGCACCATCCGGGACAGGGGAATATTGCATTTT

j_gene: TRBJ2-7
d_gene: .
v_gene: TRBV12-5
abundance: many
CDR3aa: CASGFRGAVEQYF
CDR3nt: TGTGCTAGTGGTTTTAGGGGGGCGGTCGAGCAGTACTTC

j_gene: TRBJ2-5
d_gene: .
v_gene: TRBV30
abundance: few
CDR3aa: CAWSADRVRGTQYF
CDR3nt: TGTGCCTGGAGTGCCGACAGAGTAAGAGGGACCCAGTACTTC

j_gene: TRBJ2-1
d_gene: .
v_gene: TRBV12-3/TRBV12-4
abundance: many
CDR3aa: CASRATGGNEQFF
CDR3nt: TGTGCCAGCAGGGCGACAGGTGGGAATGAGCAGTTCTTC